This T cell receptor beta chain was captured in a study of cytomegalovirus exposure and HLA in healthy donors. In the study overall: Earlier sequencing of 150 million to 200 million T cells yielded approximately 100 million unique TCR beta sequences. Study outcomes and limitations: Analysis was performed later, and it showed HLA-associated TCR beta chains to be more clonally expanded than equally common others. Later on, a genetic analysis was performed. It linked a missense variant in DCLRE1C with V- and J-gene trimming of TCR beta.

The PCR ran on 60 Vbeta and 13 Jbeta primers. Data came from immunoSEQ multiplex PCR; TCRdb stores just in-frame clones and leaves some out. Among about 180,000 clones listed, 80% were seen once. Germline assignment: CDR1 KGHSH and CDR2 LQKENI. After removal of 2 bases from V and 3 bases from J, the junction contained 7 bases not matched to a gene. The CDR3 is 15 amino acids. About this clone itself: Antigen: not known.

The chain recombines TRBV18 with TRBJ2-7; 7 nucleotides match TRBD1. Specimen: PBMCs. This receptor was obtained from a man aged 40-50 years in good health and CMV-seronegative. Here the CDR3 DNA reads TGTGCCAGCTCACCATGGGACAGTCAAAACTACGAGCAGTACTTC. Translating it yields CASSPWDSQNYEQYF.